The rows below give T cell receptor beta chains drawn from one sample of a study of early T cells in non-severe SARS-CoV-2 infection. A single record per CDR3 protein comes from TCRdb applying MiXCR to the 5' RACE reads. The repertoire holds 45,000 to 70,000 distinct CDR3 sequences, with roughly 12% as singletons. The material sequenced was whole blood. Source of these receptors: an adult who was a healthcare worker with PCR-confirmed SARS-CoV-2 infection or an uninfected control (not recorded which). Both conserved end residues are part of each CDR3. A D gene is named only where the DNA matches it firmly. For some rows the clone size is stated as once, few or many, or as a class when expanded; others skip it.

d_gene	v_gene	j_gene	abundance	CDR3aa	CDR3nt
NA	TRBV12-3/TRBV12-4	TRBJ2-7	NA	CASSPRGKQYF	TGTGCCAGCAGTCCGCGAGGGAAGCAGTACTTC
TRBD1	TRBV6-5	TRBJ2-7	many	CASSYSGTGGYEQYF	TGTGCCAGCAGTTACTCGGGGACAGGGGGCTACGAGCAGTACTTC
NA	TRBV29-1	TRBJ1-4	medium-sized	CSVGEAGVGEKLFF	TGCAGCGTCGGAGAGGCGGGGGTTGGAGAAAAACTGTTTTTT
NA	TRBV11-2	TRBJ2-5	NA	CASSLFFGETQYF	TGTGCCAGCAGCTTGTTTTTTGGGGAGACCCAGTACTTC
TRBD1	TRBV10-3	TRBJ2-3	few	CAITGTGGADTQYF	TGTGCCATCACCGGGACAGGGGGCGCAGATACGCAGTATTTT
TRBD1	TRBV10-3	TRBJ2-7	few	CAISDRDRGYEQYF	TGTGCCATCAGTGACCGGGACAGGGGCTACGAGCAGTACTTC
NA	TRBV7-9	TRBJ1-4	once	CASSQLGQQNEKLFF	TGTGCCAGCAGCCAACTCGGACAGCAGAATGAAAAACTGTTTTTT
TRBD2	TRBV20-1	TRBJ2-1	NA	CSASKTSGYNEQFF	TGCAGTGCTAGTAAGACTAGCGGATACAATGAGCAGTTCTTC
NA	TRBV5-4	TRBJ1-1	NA	CASSLRPVTEAFF	TGTGCCAGCAGCTTAAGGCCCGTCACTGAAGCTTTCTTT
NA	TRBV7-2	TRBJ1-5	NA	CASSLAAKPQHF	TGTGCCAGCAGTCTAGCAGCCAAGCCCCAGCATTTT
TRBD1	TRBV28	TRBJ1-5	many	CASSFGTIKGQGAVQPQHF	TGTGCCAGCAGTTTTGGCACCATTAAGGGACAGGGGGCTGTTCAGCCCCAGCATTTT
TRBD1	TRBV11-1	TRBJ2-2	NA	CASSPTGAGELFF	TGTGCCAGCAGCCCGACAGGGGCCGGGGAGCTGTTTTTT
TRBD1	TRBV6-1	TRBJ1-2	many	CASSEKGAKVGGYTF	TGTGCCAGCAGTGAAAAGGGGGCCAAGGTAGGAGGCTACACCTTC
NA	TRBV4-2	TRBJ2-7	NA	CASSQGTAIQQYF	TGTGCCAGCAGCCAAGGGACAGCGATTCAGCAGTACTTC
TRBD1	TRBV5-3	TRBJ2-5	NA	CARSWTGDGETQYF	TGTGCCAGAAGCTGGACAGGGGATGGAGAGACCCAGTACTTC
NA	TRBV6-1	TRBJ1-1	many	CASPRDTVDTEAFF	TGTGCCAGCCCCCGGGACACGGTGGACACTGAAGCTTTCTTT
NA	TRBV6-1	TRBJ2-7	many	CASSGWRDLKNYEQYF	TGTGCCAGCAGTGGATGGCGGGACTTGAAAAACTACGAGCAGTACTTC
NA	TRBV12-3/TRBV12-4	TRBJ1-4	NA	CASSFPLSKLFF	TGTGCCAGCAGTTTCCCTCTCTCAAAACTGTTTTTT
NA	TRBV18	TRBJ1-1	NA	CASSPPSDTEAFF	TGTGCCAGCTCACCACCGTCGGACACTGAAGCTTTCTTT
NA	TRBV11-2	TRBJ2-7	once	CASSLSWAGLGEEQYF	TGCGCCAGCAGCTTATCGTGGGCGGGACTGGGAGAAGAGCAGTACTTC
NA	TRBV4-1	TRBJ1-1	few	CASSQEGLLNTEAFF	TGCGCCAGCAGCCAAGAAGGGTTACTGAACACTGAAGCTTTCTTT
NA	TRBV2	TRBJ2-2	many	CASSKDGVNTGELFF	TGTGCCAGCAGCAAGGACGGAGTCAACACCGGGGAGCTGTTTTTT
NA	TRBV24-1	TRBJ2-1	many	CATSDLSTGREQFF	TGTGCCACCAGTGATTTATCGACAGGCCGGGAGCAGTTCTTC
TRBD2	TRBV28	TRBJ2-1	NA	CASSPSSGPYNEQFF	TGTGCCAGCAGCCCTTCTAGCGGCCCCTACAATGAGCAGTTCTTC
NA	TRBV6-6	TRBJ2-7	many	CASSYSQTGEQYF	TGTGCCAGCAGTTATAGCCAAACGGGGGAGCAGTACTTC
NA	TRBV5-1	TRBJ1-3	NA	CASSPGTPADTIYF	TGCGCCAGCAGCCCTGGGACCCCGGCGGACACCATATATTTT
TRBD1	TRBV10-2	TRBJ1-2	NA	CASSESTGAGDLDGYTF	TGCGCCAGCAGTGAGTCGACAGGGGCCGGAGACCTTGATGGCTACACCTTC
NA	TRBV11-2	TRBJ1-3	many	CASSLEPGTGNTIYF	TGTGCCAGCAGCTTAGAGCCGGGAACTGGAAACACCATATATTTT
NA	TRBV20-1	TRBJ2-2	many	CSARSGRSNTGELFF	TGCAGTGCTAGAAGCGGGCGCTCGAACACCGGGGAGCTGTTTTTT
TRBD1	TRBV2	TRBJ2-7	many	CARSTGAAYEQYF	TGTGCCAGATCGACAGGGGCGGCCTACGAGCAGTACTTC
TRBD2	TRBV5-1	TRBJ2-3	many	CASSRTSGGGTDTQYF	TGCGCCAGCAGCCGCACTAGCGGGGGAGGCACAGATACGCAGTATTTT
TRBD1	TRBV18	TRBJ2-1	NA	CASSPPVRGLGNEQFF	TGTGCCAGCTCACCACCGGTCAGGGGGCTAGGAAATGAGCAGTTCTTC
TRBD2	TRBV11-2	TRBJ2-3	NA	CASSEGLAGTTDTQYF	TGTGCCAGCAGCGAGGGACTAGCGGGAACCACAGATACGCAGTATTTT
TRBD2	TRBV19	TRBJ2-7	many	CASSIMERGSYEQYF	TGTGCCAGTAGTATCATGGAGCGGGGGTCCTACGAGCAGTACTTC
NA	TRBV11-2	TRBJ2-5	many	CASRGRQPQETQYF	TGTGCCAGCAGGGGCAGGCAACCCCAAGAGACCCAGTACTTC
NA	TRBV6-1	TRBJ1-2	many	CASSEIRSRGSTYGYTF	TGTGCCAGCAGTGAAATCCGATCCAGGGGAAGTACGTATGGCTACACCTTC
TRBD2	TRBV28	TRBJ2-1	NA	CASSLAADIYNEQFF	TGTGCCAGCAGTCTAGCGGCAGACATTTACAATGAGCAGTTCTTC
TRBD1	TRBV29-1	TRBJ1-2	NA	CSVRDRNYGYTF	TGCAGCGTGAGGGACAGGAACTATGGCTACACCTTC
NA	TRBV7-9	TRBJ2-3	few	CASSLDTPTDTQYF	TGTGCCAGCAGCTTAGACACACCCACAGATACGCAGTATTTT
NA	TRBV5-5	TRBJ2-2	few	CASNLATNTGELFF	TGTGCCAGCAATCTAGCGACGAACACCGGGGAGCTGTTTTTT
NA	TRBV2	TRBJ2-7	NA	CASNRQQYEQYF	TGTGCCAGCAATCGACAGCAATACGAGCAGTACTTC
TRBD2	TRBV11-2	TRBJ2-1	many	CASSLTSGVSYNEQFF	TGTGCCAGCAGCCTCACTAGCGGGGTTTCCTACAATGAGCAGTTCTTC
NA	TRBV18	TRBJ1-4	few	CASFPGRPNEKLFF	TGTGCCAGCTTTCCGGGGAGGCCAAATGAAAAACTGTTTTTT
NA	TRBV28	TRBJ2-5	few	CASSPGPTGTQYF	TGTGCCAGCAGTCCAGGGCCCACGGGGACCCAGTACTTC
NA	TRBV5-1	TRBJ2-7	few	CASSMTLRSYEQYF	TGCGCCAGCAGCATGACACTTCGCTCCTACGAGCAGTACTTC
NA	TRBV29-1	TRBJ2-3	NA	CSVDEGTIGQYF	TGCAGCGTTGATGAGGGAACGATAGGGCAGTATTTT
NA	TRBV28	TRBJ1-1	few	CASRLSGPLNTEAFF	TGTGCCAGCAGGTTGTCAGGGCCCTTGAACACTGAAGCTTTCTTT
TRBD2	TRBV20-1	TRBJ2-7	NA	CSAFRTSGVSSYEQYF	TGCAGTGCTTTCCGGACTAGCGGGGTGAGCTCCTACGAGCAGTACTTC
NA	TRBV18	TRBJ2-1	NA	CASAGREQFF	TGTGCCAGCGCGGGTCGTGAGCAGTTCTTC
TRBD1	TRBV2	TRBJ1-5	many	CASSFAGQGRQPQHF	TGTGCCAGCAGCTTCGCGGGACAGGGGAGGCAGCCCCAGCATTTT
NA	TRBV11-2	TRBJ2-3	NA	CANSSLQGLTQYF	TGTGCCAACAGCTCCTTACAGGGACTCACGCAGTATTTT
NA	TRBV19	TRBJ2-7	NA	CATRESSGISYEQYF	TGTGCCACAAGAGAGTCGTCCGGAATCTCCTACGAGCAGTACTTC
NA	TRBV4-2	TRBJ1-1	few	CASSRDPEAGGNRAFF	TGTGCCAGCAGCCGTGATCCGGAGGCCGGGGGCAATCGAGCTTTCTTT
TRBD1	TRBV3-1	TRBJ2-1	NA	CASSPIQGAGNEQFF	TGTGCCAGCAGCCCAATACAGGGGGCAGGCAATGAGCAGTTCTTC
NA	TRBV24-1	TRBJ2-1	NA	CATSASSRNEQFF	TGTGCCACCAGTGCCAGTTCTCGCAATGAGCAGTTCTTC
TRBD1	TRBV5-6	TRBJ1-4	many	CASSRRGAKGEKLFF	TGTGCCAGCAGTCGCAGGGGGGCAAAGGGTGAAAAACTGTTTTTT
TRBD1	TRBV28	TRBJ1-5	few	CASSLGQGFRQPQHF	TGTGCCAGCAGTCTGGGACAGGGGTTTCGGCAGCCCCAGCATTTT